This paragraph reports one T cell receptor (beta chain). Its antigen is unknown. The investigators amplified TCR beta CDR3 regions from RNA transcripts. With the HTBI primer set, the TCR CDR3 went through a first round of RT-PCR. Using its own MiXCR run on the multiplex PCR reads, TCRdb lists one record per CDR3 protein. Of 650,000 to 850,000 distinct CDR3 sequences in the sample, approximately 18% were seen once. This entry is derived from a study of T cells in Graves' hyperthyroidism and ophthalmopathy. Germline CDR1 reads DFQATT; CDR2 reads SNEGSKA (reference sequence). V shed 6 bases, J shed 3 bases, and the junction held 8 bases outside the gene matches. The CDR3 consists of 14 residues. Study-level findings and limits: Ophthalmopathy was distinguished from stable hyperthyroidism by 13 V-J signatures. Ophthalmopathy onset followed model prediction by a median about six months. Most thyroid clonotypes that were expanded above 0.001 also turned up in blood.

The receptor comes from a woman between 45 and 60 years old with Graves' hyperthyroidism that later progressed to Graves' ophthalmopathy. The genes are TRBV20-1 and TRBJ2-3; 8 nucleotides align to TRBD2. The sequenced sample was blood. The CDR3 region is CSARPGGETDTQYF. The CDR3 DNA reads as TGCAGTGCCCGTCCCGGGGGGGAAACAGATACGCAGTATTTT.